This T cell receptor beta chain comes out of a study of blood T cell repertoires in COVID-19. Looking at the study overall: Acute and convalescent COVID-19 samples came from the United States, Italy and Spain. Sources were T cells, B-cell-depleted T cells, or PBMCs; the material itself was cDNA or gDNA.

In the original processing: Reference gene primer amplification in the assay estimated nucleated cell counts. Method: immunoSEQ multiplex PCR; TCRdb's copy keeps in-frame clones and lacks some. That table furnishes V, J and clone size, whereas the DNA furnished D and trimming. The table includes 140,000 or so clones, 80% to 85% detected once. Losses at the gene ends were 7 bases for V and 5 bases for J; bases not matched to a gene: 11. CDR3 length: 15 residues. Germline-derived CDR1 and CDR2 are SGHTA and FQGNSA. The rearrangement links TRBV7-2 to TRBJ2-1, with 7 bases aligning to TRBD2. This clonotype originated in a human donor in a cohort sampled during active COVID-19. The sequencing input was peripheral blood. The CDR3 here is CASTPGGGINNEQFF. The CDR3, as DNA: TGTGCCAGCACCCCGGGAGGAGGGATTAACAATGAGCAGTTCTTC.